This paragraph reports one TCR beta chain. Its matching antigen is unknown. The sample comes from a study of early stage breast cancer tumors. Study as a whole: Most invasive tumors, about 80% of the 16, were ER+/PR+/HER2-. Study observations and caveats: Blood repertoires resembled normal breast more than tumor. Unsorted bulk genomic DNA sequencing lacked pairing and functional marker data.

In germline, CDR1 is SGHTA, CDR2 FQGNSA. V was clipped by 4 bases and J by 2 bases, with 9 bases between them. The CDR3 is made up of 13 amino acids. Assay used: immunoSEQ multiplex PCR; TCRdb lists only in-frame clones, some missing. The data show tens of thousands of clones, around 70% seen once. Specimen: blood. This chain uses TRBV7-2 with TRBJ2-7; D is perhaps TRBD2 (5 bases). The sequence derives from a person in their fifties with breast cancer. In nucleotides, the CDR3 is TGTGCCAGCAGCTCCGGACTTACCTACGAGCAGTACGTC. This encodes CASSSGLTYEQYV.